A single sample is the source of the 22 T cell receptor beta chains below, sequenced in a study of shared clonotypes between healthy human individuals. Repertoires were generated with immunoSEQ multiplex PCR, while TCRdb's copy carries only in-frame clones and drops some. The repertoire holds more than 1.2 million clones, with roughly 98.5% as singletons. Sequencing was carried out using naive CD4+ T cells sorted from blood. Subset reported: CD45RA+ positively selected. The receptor set was obtained from a man aged 30-40 years in good health.

The V call is TRBV15, the J call TRBJ2-6; 7 nucleotides line up with TRBD2. V lost 1 base, J lost 3 bases, and 3 bases stayed unmatched. CDR1 and CDR2 (germline): LNHNV, YYDKDF (reference sequence). The CDR3 length is 16 residues. In nucleotides, the CDR3 is TGTGCCACCAGCAGAGGGGCGGGAGTTGGGGCCAACGTCCTGACTTTC. Protein product: CATSRGAGVGANVLTF. Together with reference TRBV15 and TRBJ2-6, the CDR3 gives the full variable domain: DAMVIQNPRYQVTQFGKPVTLSCSQTLNHNVMYWYQQKSSQAPKLLFHYYDKDFNNEADTPDNFQSRRPNTSFCFLDIRSPGLGDTAMYLCATSRGAGVGANVLTFGAGSRLTVL.

The J gene is TRBJ2-1, the V gene TRBV11-3; 7 positions match TRBD2. Trimming cost V 4 bases and J 4 bases; bases outside gene matches: 4. Germline V lookup: CDR1 SGHNT, CDR2 YENEEA. The CDR3 is 14 amino acids. CDR3 loop: CASSSSGAYNEQFF. For the CDR3, the DNA is TGTGCCAGCAGCTCAAGCGGGGCATACAATGAGCAGTTCTTC.

The genes are TRBV25-1 and TRBJ1-1; 7 nucleotides line up with TRBD1. Trimming took 4 bases from V and 11 from J; bases not matched to a gene: 7. Germline V gene sequence: CDR1 MGHDK, CDR2 SYGVNS. This CDR3 spans 12 amino acids. CDR3 in DNA: TGTGCCAGCAGTGCCTACAGGGGTCGGGCTTTCTTT. Amino acids: CASSAYRGRAFF.

Remarks on this clone: Other DNA sequences in the sample encode the same CDR3. This rearrangement joins TRBV27 to TRBJ1-2; D is uncertain. The V gene's germline CDR1 is MNHEY and CDR2 SMNVEV (reference sequence). The germline V and J ends were trimmed by 5 bases and 2 bases, with 9 bases remaining between them. The CDR3 sequence is 13 residues long. The CDR3 here is CASSLGRNYGYTF. The CDR3 nucleotides read TGTGCCAGCAGTCTCGGGAGAAACTATGGCTACACCTTC.

The V and J genes are TRBV19 and TRBJ1-1; TRBD1 matches at 9 bases. Germline V gene lookup returns CDR1 LNHDA and CDR2 SQIVND (reference sequence). The CDR3 is made up of 13 amino acids. The V gene end was trimmed by 11 bases and the J gene end by 5 bases; junction bases not matched to a gene: 9. CDR3 amino acids: CAARDREETEAFF. CDR3 in DNA: TGTGCCGCCCGGGACAGGGAGGAGACTGAAGCTTTCTTT.

V gene TRBV9 combines with J gene TRBJ2-7; 7 bases agree with TRBD1. Germline CDR1 is SGDLS and CDR2 is YYNGEE. The CDR3 is 14 residues long. Germline trimming cut 3 bases from V and 2 bases from J; bases unmatched to any gene: 5. The CDR3 bases are TGTGCCAGCAGCGCGGGACAGCAAGCCTACGAGCAGTACTTC. This translates into CASSAGQQAYEQYF.

This clone was recorded only once. The V call is TRBV6-1, the J call TRBJ1-4; D uncertain. Trimming shortened V by 3 bases and J by 4 bases, and 15 bases separated the two germline ends. Germline lookup yields CDR1 MNHNS and CDR2 SASEGT. The CDR3 is 16 amino acids. This chain's CDR3 is CASSEGLGWVNEKLFF. Here the CDR3 DNA reads TGTGCCAGCAGTGAGGGTCTGGGCTGGGTTAATGAAAAACTGTTTTTT.

V usage is TRBV10-2 and J usage is TRBJ2-3; D gene unclear. Per germline, CDR1 WSHSY and CDR2 SAAADI. V lost 2 bases and J 0 bases, leaving 6 bases between the germline ends. This CDR3 spans 14 amino acids. CDR3 protein: CASSEDVSTDTQYF. CDR3 in DNA: TGCGCCAGCAGTGAGGACGTTAGCACAGATACGCAGTATTTT.

The rearrangement links TRBV9 to TRBJ1-2; 9 bases fit TRBD1. The V and J ends lost 0 bases and 6 bases, in that order; junction bases with no gene match: 12. The CDR3 extends over 17 amino acids. Germline loops: CDR1 SGDLS, CDR2 YYNGEE. In DNA, the CDR3 is TGTGCCAGCAGCGTAGACCCCCCGGGACAGGGTGTAAATGGCTACACCTTC. Its translation is CASSVDPPGQGVNGYTF.

This clone was seen a single time. The genes are TRBV7-2 and TRBJ2-3; D possibly matches TRBD1 or TRBD2 (5 bases each). CDR1 SGHTA and CDR2 FQGNSA come from the germline V gene. V was cut by 2 bases and J by 2 bases, with 14 bases left in between. This CDR3 is 16 amino acids long. In DNA form, the CDR3 reads TGTGCCAGCAGCTTATTTAAGTGGGGGACCACAGATACGCAGTATTTT. Its protein is CASSLFKWGTTDTQYF.

The CDR3, as DNA: TGTGCCAGCAGTTATTCCGGGGCGGAAGAGACCCAGTACTTC. Amino acids: CASSYSGAEETQYF. The V and J genes are TRBV6-6 and TRBJ2-5; perhaps D is TRBD1 or TRBD2 (5 bases each). The CDR3 loop spans 14 amino acids. V gave up 3 bases and J gave up 3 bases, with 11 bases separating them. From germline, CDR1 is MNHNY and CDR2 SVGAGI (reference sequence).

This sequence joins TRBV5-1 and TRBJ2-5; D is possibly TRBD1 (5 bases). Trimming took 4 bases from V and 2 from J, leaving 12 bases between them. Germline-derived CDR1 and CDR2 are SGHRS and YFSETQ. This CDR3 has 14 amino acids. The CDR3 DNA reads TGCGCCAGCAGCCAAGACAGTGGGCAAGAGACCCAGTACTTC. Protein sequence: CASSQDSGQETQYF.

Only one count was recorded for this clone. The chain joins TRBV19 to TRBJ2-1, with 11 bases that match TRBD2. The CDR3 has 17 amino acids. Trimming took 4 bases from V and 1 from J; bases not matched to a gene: 6. CDR1 and CDR2 from the germline V gene are LNHDA and SQIVND (reference sequence). CDR3 in amino acids: CASSSGTSGVSYNEQFF. The CDR3 DNA sequence: TGTGCCAGTAGTAGCGGGACTAGCGGTGTATCCTACAATGAGCAGTTCTTC. Supplemented by reference TRBV19 and TRBJ2-1, the full variable domain reads DGGITQSPKYLFRKEGQNVTLSCEQNLNHDAMYWYRQDPGQGLRLIYYSQIVNDFQKGDIAEGYSVSREKKESFPLTVTSAQKNPTAFYLCASSSGTSGVSYNEQFFGPGTRLTVL.

This clone was seen just once. This rearrangement joins TRBV18 to TRBJ2-7; D is perhaps TRBD1 (5 bases). The CDR3 consists of 15 residues. Trimming removed 1 base at V and 2 bases at J, with 12 bases between. CDR1 is KGHSH and CDR2 is LQKENI in the germline V gene. The CDR3 region has the DNA TGTGCCAGCTCACCACGCAGGGTTTCTACCTACGAGCAGTACTTC. It encodes CASSPRRVSTYEQYF.

Only one count was recorded for this clone. This chain uses TRBV27 with TRBJ1-3, with 7 bases fitting TRBD1. The CDR3 totals 15 residues. Germline V gene data show CDR1 as MNHEY and CDR2 as SMNVEV (reference sequence). Unmatched junction bases numbered 3, after V lost 0 bases and J lost 4 bases. The CDR3 DNA reads TGTGCCAGCAGTTTATCGAGGGGGCGCGGAAACACCATATATTTT. Encoded protein: CASSLSRGRGNTIYF.

About this clone itself: Other DNA sequences in the same sample also yield this CDR3. The V gene is TRBV18, the J gene TRBJ2-1; D gene ambiguous. Germline values: CDR1 KGHSH, CDR2 LQKENI. The CDR3 contains 13 residues. V dropped 4 bases and J dropped 2 bases, with 6 bases sitting between them. CDR3 DNA: TGTGCCAGCTCACTATCCACCTACAATGAGCAGTTCTTC. It translates to CASSLSTYNEQFF.

The V gene is TRBV5-1, the J gene TRBJ2-3, with TRBD1 matching 8 bases. Germline loops: CDR1 SGHRS, CDR2 YFSETQ. V gave up 2 bases and J gave up 2 bases; unmatched junction bases: 7. CDR3 size: 16 residues. In DNA, the CDR3 is TGCGCCAGCAGCTTATCGACAGGGGTCAACACAGATACGCAGTATTTT. This codes for CASSLSTGVNTDTQYF.

In its sample, this clone was seen once. Sequence at one end of the junction differs from germline and may be a read error. The chain couples TRBV4-2 to TRBJ1-1; unclear D gene. This CDR3 has 15 residues. Germline values: CDR1 LGHNA, CDR2 YNFKEQ. CDR3 nucleotides: TGTGCCAGGAGCCTGGTGAAGACATCGAACACTGAAGCTTTCTTT. Protein sequence: CARSLVKTSNTEAFF.

The V gene is TRBV4-3, the J gene TRBJ1-1; 7 nucleotides align to TRBD1. Trimming took 5 bases from V and 3 from J; bases not matched to a gene: 9. Germline lookup yields CDR1 LGHNA and CDR2 YSLEER. The CDR3 is made up of 15 amino acids. CDR3 region: CASSFTGTVDTEAFF. The CDR3, as DNA: TGCGCCAGCAGCTTTACCGGGACAGTGGACACTGAAGCTTTCTTT.

This clone was seen once. This chain links TRBV10-3 with TRBJ2-5; D is tentatively TRBD1 or TRBD2 (6 bases each). This CDR3 spans 16 amino acids. Trimming removed 4 bases at V and 8 bases at J, with 23 bases between. The V gene's germline CDR1 is ENHRY and CDR2 SYGVKD. CDR3 in amino acids: CAISGNKGGNLETQYF. The DNA for the CDR3 is TGTGCCATCAGTGGCAATAAGGGGGGAAACCTGGAAACCCAGTACTTC.

V and J are TRBV19 and TRBJ1-2, with 8 nucleotides matching TRBD1. CDR3 length: 14 amino acids. V gave up 1 base and J gave up 4 bases; unmatched junction bases: 2. Germline lookup yields CDR1 LNHDA and CDR2 SQIVND (reference sequence). Here the CDR3 reads CASSIGGQGYGYTF. As DNA, the CDR3 is TGTGCCAGTAGTATAGGAGGACAGGGCTATGGCTACACCTTC.

This clone was detected only once. The J gene is TRBJ1-1, the V gene TRBV28, with D maybe TRBD1 (5 bases). The germline V gene has CDR1 MDHEN and CDR2 SYDVKM. Trimming cost V 3 bases and J 4 bases, with 18 bases left between them. The CDR3 sequence is 16 residues long. The CDR3 here is CASSFGAGMRGTEAFF. The CDR3 bases are TGTGCCAGCAGTTTTGGCGCAGGGATGAGGGGCACTGAAGCTTTCTTT.